This TCR beta chain was recorded in a study of regulatory T cells in long-lasting Graves disease. Turning to the study itself: By definition, persistent Graves' disease involved antithyroid drugs for over 5 years alongside positive TSH receptor antibodies.

Time point denoted: persistent/refractory GD, antithyroid drugs over 5 years with positive TRAb. The TCR library was made from RNA extracted from PBMCs. American Thyroid Association guidelines were used to diagnose Graves' disease. This CDR3 is 14 amino acids long. Germline CDR1 and CDR2: MGHRA and YSYEKL. V was trimmed by 2 bases and J by 6 bases, leaving 14 bases between them. Arm-PCR of CDR3 regions with iRepertoire HTBI primers generated TCR beta libraries. TCRdb analysed the multiplex PCR reads with MiXCR anew, one entry per CDR3 protein. The repertoire holds about 470,000 distinct CDR3 sequences, with 20% as singletons. A word on this clonotype: Its antigen is still unknown.

Study-wide findings and caveats: In persistent patients, shared public clonotypes (around 2,500) outnumbered those in new patients (approximately 880). The small sample size may have reduced accuracy.

This specimen was peripheral blood mononuclear cells (PBMCs), taken when the disease was refractory, from a patient treated with antithyroid drugs. The V gene is TRBV4-1, the J gene TRBJ2-7, with D perhaps given as TRBD1 or TRBD2 (5 bases each). This sequence originates from a female donor with Graves disease. The CDR3 reads CASSQRGRAGEQYF. The CDR3 DNA follows: TGCGCCAGCAGCCAAAGGGGCAGGGCGGGCGAGCAGTACTTC.